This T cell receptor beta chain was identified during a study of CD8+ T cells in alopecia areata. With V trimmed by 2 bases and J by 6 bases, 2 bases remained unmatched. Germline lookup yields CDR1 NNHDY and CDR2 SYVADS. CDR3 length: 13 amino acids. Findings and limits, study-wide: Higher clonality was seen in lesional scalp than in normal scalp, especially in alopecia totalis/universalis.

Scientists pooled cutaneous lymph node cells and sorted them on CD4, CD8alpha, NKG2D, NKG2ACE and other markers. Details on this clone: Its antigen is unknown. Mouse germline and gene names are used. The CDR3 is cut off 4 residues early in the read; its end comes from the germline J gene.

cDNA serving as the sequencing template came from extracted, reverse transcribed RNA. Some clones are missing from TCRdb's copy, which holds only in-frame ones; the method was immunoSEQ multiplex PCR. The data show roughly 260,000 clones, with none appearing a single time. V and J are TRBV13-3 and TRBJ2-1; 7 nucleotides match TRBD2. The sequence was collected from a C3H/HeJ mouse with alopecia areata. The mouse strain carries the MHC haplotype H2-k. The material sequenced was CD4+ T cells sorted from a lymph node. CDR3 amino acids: CASSDWGFAEQFF. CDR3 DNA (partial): TGTGCCAGCAGTGACTGGGGGTTTGCT.